This T cell receptor (beta chain) was obtained from a study of regulatory T cells in long-lasting Graves disease. Indicated time point: newly diagnosed GD, antithyroid drugs for less than 3 months. PBMC RNA served as the TCR library source. Trimming stripped 4 bases from V and 1 base from J, with 13 bases between. The V gene's germline CDR1 is LNHDA and CDR2 SQIVND (reference sequence). CDR3 length: 15 amino acids. iRepertoire HTBI primers and Arm-PCR of CDR3 regions built TCR beta libraries. Each CDR3 protein gets one entry after TCRdb re-called the multiplex PCR reads with MiXCR. The table lists fewer than 550,000 distinct CDR3 sequences, around 17% of them singletons, with approximately 22% in the top ten. The same data also went into a second study, on T cells in Graves' hyperthyroidism and ophthalmopathy.

Sequencing was performed on peripheral blood mononuclear cells (PBMCs), taken at new diagnosis, from a patient treated with antithyroid drugs. The chain joins TRBV19 to TRBJ1-1; D is possibly TRBD1 (6 bases). The receptor comes from a young woman with Graves disease. CDR3 DNA sequence: TGTGCCAGTAGTACCTACAGGGTCTGGAACACTGAAGCTTTCTTT. It yields the protein CASSTYRVWNTEAFF.